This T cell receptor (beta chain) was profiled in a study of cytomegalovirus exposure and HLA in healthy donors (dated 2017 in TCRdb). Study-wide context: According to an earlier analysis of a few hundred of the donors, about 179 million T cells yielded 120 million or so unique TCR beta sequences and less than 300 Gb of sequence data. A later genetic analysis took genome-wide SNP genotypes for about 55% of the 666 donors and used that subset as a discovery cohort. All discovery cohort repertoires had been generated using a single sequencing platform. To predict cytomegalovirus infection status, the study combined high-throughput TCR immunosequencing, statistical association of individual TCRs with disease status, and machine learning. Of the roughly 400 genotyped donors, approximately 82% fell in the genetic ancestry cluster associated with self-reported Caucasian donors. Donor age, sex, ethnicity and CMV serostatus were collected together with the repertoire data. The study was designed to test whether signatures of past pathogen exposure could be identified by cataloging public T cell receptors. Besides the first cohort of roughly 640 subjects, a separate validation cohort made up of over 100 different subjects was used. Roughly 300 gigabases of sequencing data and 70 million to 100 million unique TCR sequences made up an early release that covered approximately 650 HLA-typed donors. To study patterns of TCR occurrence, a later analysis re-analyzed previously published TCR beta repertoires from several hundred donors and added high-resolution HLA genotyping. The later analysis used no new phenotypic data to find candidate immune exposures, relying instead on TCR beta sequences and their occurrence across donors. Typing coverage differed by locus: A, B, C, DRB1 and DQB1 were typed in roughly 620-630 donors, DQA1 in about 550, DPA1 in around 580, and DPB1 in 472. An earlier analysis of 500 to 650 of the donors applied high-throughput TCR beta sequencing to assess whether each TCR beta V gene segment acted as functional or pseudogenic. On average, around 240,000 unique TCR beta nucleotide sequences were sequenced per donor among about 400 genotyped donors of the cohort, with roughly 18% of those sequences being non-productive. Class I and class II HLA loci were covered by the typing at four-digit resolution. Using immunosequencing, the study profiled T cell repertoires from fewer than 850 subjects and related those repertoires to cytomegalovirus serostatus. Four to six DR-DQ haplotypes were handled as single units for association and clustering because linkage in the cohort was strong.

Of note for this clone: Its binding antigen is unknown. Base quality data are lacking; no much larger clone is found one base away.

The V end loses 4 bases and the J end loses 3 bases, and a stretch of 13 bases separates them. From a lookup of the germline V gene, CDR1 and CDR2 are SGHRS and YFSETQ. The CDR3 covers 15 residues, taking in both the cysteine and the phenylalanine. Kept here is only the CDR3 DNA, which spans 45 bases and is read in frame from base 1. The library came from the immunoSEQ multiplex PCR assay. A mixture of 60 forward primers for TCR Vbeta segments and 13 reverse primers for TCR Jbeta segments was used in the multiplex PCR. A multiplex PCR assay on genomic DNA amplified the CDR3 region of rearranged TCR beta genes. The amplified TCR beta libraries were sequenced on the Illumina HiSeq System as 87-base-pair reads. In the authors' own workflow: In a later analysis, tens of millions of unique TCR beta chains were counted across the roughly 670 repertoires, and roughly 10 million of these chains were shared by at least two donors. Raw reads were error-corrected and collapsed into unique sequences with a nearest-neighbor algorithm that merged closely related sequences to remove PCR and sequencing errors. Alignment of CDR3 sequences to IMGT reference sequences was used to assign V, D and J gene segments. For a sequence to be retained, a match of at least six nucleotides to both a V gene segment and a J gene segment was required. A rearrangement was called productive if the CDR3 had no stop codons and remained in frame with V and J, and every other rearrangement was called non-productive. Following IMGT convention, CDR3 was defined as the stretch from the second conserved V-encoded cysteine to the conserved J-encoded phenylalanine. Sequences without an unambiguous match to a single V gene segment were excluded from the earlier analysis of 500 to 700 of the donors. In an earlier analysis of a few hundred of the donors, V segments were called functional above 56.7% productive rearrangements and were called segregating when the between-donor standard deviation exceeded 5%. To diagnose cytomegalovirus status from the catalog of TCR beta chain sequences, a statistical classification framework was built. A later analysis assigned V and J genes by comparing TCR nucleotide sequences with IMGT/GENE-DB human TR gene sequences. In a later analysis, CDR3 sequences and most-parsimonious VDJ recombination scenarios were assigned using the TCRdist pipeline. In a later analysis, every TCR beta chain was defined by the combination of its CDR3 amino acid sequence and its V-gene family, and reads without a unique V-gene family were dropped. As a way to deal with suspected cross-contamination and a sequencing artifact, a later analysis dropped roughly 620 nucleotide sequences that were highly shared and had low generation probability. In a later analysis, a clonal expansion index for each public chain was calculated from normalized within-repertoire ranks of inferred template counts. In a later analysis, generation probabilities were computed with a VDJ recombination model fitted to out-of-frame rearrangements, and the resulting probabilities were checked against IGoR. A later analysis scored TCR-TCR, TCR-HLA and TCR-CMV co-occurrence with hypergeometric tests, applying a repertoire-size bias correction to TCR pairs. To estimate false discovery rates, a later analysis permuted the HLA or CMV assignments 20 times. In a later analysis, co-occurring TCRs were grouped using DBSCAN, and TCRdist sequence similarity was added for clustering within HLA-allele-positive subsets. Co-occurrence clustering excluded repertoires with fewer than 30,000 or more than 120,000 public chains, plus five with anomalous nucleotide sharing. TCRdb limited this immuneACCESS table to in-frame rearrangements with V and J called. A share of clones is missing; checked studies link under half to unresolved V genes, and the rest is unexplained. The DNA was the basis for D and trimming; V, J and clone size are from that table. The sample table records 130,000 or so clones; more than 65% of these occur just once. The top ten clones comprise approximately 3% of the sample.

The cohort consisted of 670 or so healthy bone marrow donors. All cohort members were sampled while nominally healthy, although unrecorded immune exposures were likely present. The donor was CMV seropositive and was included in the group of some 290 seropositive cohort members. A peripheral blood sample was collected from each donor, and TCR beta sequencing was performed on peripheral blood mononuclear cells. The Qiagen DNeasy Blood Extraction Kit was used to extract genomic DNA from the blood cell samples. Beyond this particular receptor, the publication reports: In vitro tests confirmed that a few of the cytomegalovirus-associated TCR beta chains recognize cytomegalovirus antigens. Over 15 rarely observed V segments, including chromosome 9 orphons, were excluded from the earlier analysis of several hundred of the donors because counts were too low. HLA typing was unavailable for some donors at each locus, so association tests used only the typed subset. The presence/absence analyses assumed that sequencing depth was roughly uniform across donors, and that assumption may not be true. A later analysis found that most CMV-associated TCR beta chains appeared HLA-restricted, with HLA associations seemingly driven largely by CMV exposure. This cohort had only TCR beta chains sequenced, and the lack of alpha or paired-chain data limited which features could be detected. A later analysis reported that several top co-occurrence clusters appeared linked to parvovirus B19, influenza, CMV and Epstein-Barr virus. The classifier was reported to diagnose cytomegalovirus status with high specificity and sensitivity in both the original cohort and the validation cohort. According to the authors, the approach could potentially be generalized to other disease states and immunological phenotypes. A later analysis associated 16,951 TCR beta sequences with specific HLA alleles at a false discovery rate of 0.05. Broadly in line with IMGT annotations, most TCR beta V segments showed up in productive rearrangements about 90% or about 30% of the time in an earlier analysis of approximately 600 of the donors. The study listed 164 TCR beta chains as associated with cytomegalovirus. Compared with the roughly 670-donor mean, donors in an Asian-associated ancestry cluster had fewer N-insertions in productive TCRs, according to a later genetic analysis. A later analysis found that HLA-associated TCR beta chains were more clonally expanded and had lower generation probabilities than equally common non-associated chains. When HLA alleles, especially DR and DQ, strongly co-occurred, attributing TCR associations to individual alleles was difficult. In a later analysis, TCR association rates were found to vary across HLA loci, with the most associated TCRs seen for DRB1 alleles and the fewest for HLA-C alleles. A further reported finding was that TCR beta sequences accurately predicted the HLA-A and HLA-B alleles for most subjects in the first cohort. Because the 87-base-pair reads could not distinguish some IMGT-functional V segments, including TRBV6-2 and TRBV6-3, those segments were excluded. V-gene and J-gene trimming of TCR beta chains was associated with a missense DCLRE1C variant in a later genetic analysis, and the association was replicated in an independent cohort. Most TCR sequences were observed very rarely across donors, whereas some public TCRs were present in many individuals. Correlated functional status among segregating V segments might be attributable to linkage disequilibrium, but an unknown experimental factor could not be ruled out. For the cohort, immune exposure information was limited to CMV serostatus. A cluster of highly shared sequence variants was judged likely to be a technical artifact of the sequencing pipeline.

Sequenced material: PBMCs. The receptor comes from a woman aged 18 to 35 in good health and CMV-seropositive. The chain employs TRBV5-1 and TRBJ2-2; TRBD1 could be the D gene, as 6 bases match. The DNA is TGCGCCAGCAGCGCGACGGGACAATACACCGGGGAGCTGTTTTTT. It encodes CASSATGQYTGELFF. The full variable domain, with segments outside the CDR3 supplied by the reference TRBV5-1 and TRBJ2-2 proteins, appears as KAGVTQTPRYLIKTRGQQVTLSCSPISGHRSVSWYQQTPGQGLQFLFEYFSETQRNKGNFPGRFSGRQFSNSRSEMNVSTLELGDSALYLCASSATGQYTGELFFGEGSRLTVL.